This TCR beta chain was sequenced in a study of OX40 agonist ivuxolimab in advanced cancers. Study in general: Patients assigned to dose escalation were diagnosed with hepatocellular carcinoma, melanoma, renal cell or head and neck cancer.

Deletions cut 2 bases from V and 5 bases from J, with 10 bases between. The CDR3 is 13 amino acids. Germline-derived CDR1 and CDR2 are SGHRS and YFSETQ. Measured with immunoSEQ multiplex PCR; TCRdb has only the in-frame clones, and not every one. The sample consists of 50,000 to 70,000 clones, over 80% of them appearing once. The rearrangement links TRBV5-1 to TRBJ2-5; a weak D match, TRBD1 (5 bases). This TCR was recovered from an adult with an advanced solid tumor such as melanoma, head and neck, liver or kidney cancer. Sequencing used CD4+ or CD8+ T cells sorted from blood, obtained in a trial of the OX40 agonist ivuxolimab. The CDR3 DNA reads TGCGCCAGCAGCTTTAGACAGAAGGAGACCCAGTACTTC. Its protein is CASSFRQKETQYF.